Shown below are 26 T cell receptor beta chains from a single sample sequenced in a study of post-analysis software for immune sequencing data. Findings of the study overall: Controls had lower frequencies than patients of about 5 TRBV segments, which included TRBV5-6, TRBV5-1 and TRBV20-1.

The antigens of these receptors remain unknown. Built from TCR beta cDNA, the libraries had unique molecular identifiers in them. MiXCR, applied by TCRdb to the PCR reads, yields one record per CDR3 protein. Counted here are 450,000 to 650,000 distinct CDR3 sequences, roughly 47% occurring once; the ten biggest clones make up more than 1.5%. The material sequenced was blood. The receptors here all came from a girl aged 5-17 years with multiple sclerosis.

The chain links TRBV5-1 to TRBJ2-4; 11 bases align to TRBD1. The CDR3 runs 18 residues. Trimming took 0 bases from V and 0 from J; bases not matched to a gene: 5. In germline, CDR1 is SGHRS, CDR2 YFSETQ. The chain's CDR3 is CASSLVGTGGLAKNIQYF. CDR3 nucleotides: TGCGCCAGCAGCTTGGTTGGGACAGGGGGTCTAGCCAAAAACATTCAGTACTTC.

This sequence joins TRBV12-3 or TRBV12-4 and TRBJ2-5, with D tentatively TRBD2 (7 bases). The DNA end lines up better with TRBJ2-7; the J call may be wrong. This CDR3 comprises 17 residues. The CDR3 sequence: CASSLRGSGGGHYEQYF. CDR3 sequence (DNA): TGTGCCAGCAGTTTAAGGGGGTCGGGGGGAGGCCACTACGAGCAGTACTTC.

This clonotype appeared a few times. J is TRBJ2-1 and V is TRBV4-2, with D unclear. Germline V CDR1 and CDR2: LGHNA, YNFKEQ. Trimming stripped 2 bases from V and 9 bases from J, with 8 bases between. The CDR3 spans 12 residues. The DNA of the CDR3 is TGTGCCAGCAGCCAATTTATGGGTGAGCAGTTCTTC. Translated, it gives CASSQFMGEQFF.

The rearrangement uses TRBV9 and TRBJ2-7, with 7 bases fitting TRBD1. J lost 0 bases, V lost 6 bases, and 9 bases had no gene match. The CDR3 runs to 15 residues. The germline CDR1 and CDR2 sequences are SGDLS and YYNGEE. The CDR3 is CASTPTGASSYEQYF. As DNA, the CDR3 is TGTGCCAGCACCCCAACAGGGGCCAGCTCCTACGAGCAGTACTTC.

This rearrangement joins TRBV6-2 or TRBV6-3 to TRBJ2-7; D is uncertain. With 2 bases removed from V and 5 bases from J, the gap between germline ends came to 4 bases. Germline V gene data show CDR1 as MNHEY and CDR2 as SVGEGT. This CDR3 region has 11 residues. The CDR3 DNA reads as TGTGCCAGCAGTTACGGTGACGAGCAGTACTTC. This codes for CASSYGDEQYF.

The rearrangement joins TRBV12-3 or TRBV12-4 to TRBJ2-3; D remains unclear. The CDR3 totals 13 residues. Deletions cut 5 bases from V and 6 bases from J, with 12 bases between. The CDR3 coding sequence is TGTGCCAGCAGTCTATCGTCCCGGGATACGCAGTATTTT. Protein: CASSLSSRDTQYF.

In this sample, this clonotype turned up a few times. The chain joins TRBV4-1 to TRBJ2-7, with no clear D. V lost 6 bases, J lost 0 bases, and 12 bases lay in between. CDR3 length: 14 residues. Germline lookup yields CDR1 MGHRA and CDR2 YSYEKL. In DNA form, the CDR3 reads TGCGCCAGCAGTCAGGCCGAGAGCTCCTACGAGCAGTACTTC. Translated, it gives CASSQAESSYEQYF.

CDR3 nucleotide sequence: TGCGCCAGCAGCTTTACCGGGACGAAAGAGACCCAGTACTTC. Protein product: CASSFTGTKETQYF. V and J are TRBV5-1 and TRBJ2-5; D tentatively fits TRBD1 or TRBD2 (5 bases each). With 2 bases removed from V and 3 bases from J, the gap between germline ends came to 11 bases. There are 14 residues in the CDR3. CDR1 and CDR2 from the germline V gene are SGHRS and YFSETQ.

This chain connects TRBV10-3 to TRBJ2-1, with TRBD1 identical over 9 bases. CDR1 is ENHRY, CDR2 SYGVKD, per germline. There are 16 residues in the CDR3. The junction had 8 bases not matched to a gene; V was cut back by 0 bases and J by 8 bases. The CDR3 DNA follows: TGTGCCATCAGTGAGTCCTCCGGGACAGGGTTCCATGAGCAGTTCTTC. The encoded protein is CAISESSGTGFHEQFF.

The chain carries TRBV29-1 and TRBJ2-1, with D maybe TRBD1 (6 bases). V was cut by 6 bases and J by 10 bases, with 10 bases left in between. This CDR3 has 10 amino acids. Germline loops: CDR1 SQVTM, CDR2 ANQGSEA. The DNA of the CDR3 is TGCAGCGTCGCCGGGACAGAGCAGTTCTTC. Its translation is CSVAGTEQFF.

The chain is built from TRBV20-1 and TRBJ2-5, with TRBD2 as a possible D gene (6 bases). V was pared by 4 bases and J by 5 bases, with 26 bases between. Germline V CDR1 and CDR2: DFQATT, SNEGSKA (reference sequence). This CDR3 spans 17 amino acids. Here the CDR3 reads CSAKDYLAPGERETQYF. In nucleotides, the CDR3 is TGCAGTGCTAAGGATTACCTAGCGCCTGGAGAGAGGGAGACCCAGTACTTC.

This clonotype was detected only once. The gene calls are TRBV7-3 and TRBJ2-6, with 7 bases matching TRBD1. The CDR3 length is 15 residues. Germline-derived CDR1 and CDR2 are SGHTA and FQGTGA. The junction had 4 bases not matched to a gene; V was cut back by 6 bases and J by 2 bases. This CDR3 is CASSTGVTGANVLTF. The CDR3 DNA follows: TGTGCCAGCAGTACAGGGGTAACTGGGGCCAACGTCCTGACTTTC.

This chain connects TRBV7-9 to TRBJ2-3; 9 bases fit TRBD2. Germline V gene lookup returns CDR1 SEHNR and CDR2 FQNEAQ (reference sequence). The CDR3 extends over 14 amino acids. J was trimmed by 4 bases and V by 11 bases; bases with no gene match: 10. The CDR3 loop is CAASGLAMADTQYF. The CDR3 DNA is TGTGCCGCCTCAGGACTAGCGATGGCAGATACGCAGTATTTT.

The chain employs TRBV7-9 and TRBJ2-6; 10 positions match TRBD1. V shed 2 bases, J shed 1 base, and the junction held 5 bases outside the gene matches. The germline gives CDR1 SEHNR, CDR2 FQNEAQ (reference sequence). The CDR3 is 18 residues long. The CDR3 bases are TGTGCCAGCAGCTTATATCCGGGACAGGGGTCTGGGGCCAACGTCCTGACTTTC. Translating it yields CASSLYPGQGSGANVLTF.

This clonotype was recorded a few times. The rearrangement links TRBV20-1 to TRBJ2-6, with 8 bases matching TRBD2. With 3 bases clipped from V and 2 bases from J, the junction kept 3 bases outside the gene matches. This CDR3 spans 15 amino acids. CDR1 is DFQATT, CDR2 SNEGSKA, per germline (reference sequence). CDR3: CSARVSGAGANVLTF. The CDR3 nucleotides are TGCAGTGCTAGGGTTAGCGGGGCTGGGGCCAACGTCCTGACTTTC.

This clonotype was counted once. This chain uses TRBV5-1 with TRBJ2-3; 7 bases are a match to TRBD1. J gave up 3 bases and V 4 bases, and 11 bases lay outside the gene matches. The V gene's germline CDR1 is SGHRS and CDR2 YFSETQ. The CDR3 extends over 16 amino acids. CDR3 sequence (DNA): TGCGCCAGCAGCCTCGGGAACAGGGGTACAACAGATACGCAGTATTTT. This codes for CASSLGNRGTTDTQYF.

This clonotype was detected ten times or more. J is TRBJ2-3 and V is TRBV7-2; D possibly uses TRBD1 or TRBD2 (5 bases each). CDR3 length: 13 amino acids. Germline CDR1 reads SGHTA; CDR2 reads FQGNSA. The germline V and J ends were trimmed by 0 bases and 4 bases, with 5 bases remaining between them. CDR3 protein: CASSLAGADTQYF. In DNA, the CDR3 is TGTGCCAGCAGCTTAGCGGGGGCAGATACGCAGTATTTT.

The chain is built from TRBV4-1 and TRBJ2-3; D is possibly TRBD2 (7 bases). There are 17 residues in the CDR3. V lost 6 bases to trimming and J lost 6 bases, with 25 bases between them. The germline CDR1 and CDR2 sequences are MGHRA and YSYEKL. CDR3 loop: CASRLGGGRSPKDTQYF. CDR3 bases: TGCGCCAGCAGACTTGGGGGGGGGCGCTCCCCAAAGGATACGCAGTATTTT.

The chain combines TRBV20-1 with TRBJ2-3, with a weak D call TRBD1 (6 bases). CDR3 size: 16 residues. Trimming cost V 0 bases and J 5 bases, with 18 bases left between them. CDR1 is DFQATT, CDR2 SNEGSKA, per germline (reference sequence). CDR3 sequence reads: CSARDPTHLRGDTQYF. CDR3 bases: TGCAGTGCTAGAGATCCCACCCACCTCAGGGGAGATACGCAGTATTTT.

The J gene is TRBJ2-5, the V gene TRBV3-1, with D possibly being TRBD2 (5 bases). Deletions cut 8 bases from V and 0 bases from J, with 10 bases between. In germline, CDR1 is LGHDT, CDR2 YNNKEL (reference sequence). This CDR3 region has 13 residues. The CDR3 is CASATGYQETQYF. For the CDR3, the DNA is TGTGCCAGCGCGACGGGGTACCAAGAGACCCAGTACTTC.

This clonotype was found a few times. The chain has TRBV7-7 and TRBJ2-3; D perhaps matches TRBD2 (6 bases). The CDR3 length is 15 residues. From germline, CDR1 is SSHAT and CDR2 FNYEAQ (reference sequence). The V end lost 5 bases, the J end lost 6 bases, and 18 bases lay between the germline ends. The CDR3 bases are TGTGCCAGCAGCCGGACTACCCAGTCCGGGGATACGCAGTATTTT. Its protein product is CASSRTTQSGDTQYF.

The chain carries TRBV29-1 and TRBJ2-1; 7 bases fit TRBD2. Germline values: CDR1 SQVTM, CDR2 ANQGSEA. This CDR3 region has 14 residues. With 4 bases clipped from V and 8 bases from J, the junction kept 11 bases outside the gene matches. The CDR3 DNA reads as TGCAGCGTTGGGGAGGGAGGGCCCGAGTATGAGCAGTTCTTC. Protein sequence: CSVGEGGPEYEQFF.

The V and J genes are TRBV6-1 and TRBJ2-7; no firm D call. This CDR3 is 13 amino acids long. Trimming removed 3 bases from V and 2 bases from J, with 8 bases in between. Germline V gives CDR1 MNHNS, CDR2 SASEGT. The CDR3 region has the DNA TGTGCCAGCAGTGACGGCAGCCCCTACGAGCAGTACTTC. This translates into CASSDGSPYEQYF.

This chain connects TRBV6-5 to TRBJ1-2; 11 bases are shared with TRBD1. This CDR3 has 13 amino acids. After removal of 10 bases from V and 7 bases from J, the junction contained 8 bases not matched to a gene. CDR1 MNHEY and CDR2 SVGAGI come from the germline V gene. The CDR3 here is CATSRTGGRGYTF. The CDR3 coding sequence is TGTGCCACCTCTCGGACAGGGGGCCGTGGCTACACCTTC.

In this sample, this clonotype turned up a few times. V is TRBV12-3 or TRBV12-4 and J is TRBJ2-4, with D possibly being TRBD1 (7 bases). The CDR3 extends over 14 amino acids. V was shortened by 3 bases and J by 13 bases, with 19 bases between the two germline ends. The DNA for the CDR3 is TGTGCCAGCAGTTTCCAGGGGGGCTCTATGGAGCAGTACTTC. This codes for CASSFQGGSMEQYF.

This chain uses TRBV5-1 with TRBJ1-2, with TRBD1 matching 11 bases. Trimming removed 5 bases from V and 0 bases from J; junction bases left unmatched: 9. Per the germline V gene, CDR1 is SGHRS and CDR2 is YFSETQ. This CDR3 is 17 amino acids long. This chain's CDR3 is CASRVPPGQGANYGYTF. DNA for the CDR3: TGCGCCAGCAGAGTACCACCGGGACAGGGGGCTAACTATGGCTACACCTTC.